This T cell receptor (beta chain) originates from a study of blood T cells in healthy people across ages. Study results and caveats: Estimates based on one million T cells were treated as lower bounds. The unsorted PBMCs prevented any conclusive comparison of naive versus antigen-experienced cells.

Isolation recovered at least 7 million PBMCs from every sample. Trimming cost V 5 bases and J 6 bases; bases outside gene matches: 8. The CDR3 has 15 residues. Germline lookup yields CDR1 SGHAT and CDR2 FQDESV (reference sequence). For this clonotype: What it binds is not known.

The second PCR ran roughly 7 to 12 cycles with a sample-barcoded 5' primer and J-beta primers. TCRdb used MiXCR to reprocess the 5' RACE reads, holding one entry per CDR3 protein. The sample has 1.5 million to 1.9 million distinct CDR3 sequences, around 40% seen once. This rearrangement joins TRBV11-1 to TRBJ2-1; TRBD1 agrees at 9 bases. The sequence was obtained from a woman younger than 30 in good health. Sequencing was carried out using blood. CDR3 nucleotides: TGTGCCAGCAGCCGCCGGGACAGGGTAGGCAATGAGCAGTTCTTC. Residues: CASSRRDRVGNEQFF.